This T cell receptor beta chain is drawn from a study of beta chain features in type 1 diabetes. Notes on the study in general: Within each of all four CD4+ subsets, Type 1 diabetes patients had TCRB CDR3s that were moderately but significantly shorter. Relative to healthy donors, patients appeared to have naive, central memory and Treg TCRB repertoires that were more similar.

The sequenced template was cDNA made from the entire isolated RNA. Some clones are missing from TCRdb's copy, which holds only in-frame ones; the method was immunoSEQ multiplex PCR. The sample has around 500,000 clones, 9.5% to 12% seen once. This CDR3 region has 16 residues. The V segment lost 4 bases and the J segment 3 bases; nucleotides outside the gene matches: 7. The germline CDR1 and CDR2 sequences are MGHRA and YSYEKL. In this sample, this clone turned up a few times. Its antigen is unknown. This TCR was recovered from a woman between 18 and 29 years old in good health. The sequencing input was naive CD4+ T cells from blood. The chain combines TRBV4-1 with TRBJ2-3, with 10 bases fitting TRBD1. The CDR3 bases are TGCGCCAGCAGCCCCAGCCCGGGACAGGGGACAGATACGCAGTATTTT. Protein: CASSPSPGQGTDTQYF.